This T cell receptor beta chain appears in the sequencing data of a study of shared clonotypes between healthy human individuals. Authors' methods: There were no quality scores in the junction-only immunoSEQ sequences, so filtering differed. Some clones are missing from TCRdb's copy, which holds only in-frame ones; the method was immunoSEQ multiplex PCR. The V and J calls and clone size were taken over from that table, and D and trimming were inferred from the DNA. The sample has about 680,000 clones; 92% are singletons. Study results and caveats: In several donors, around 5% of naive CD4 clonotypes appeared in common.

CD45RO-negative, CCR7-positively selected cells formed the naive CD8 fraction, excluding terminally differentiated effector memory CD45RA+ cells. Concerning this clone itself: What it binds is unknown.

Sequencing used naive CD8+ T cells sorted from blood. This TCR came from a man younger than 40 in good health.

CDR3 nucleotides: TGTGCCAGCAGTTTAGGTTCCTCGTGGGGTACTGGGGCCAACGTCCTGACTTTC. Protein sequence: CASSLGSSWGTGANVLTF. The V gene is TRBV28, the J gene TRBJ2-6; D gene uncertain. The CDR3 covers 18 residues. Trimming left V 2 bases short and J 2 bases short, with 16 bases between. Germline CDR1 is MDHEN and CDR2 is SYDVKM.